Following are 25 T cell receptor beta chains from one sample sequenced in a study of cytomegalovirus exposure and HLA in healthy donors. PCR was performed using 60 Vbeta and 13 Jbeta primers. Using immunoSEQ multiplex PCR, the repertoire was profiled, and TCRdb retains in-frame clones only, with some absent. The profile shows 160,000 or so clones, around 80% of them singletons. Material: PBMCs. Receptors were obtained from a male donor in good health and CMV-seropositive.

The chain has TRBV5-4 and TRBJ2-5; 9 nucleotides line up with TRBD1. V lost 3 bases, J lost 2 bases, and 5 bases stayed unmatched. Germline CDR1 is SGHNT and CDR2 is YYREEE (reference sequence). The CDR3 sequence is 15 residues long. The CDR3 sequence is CASSSWDREQETQYF. In DNA form, the CDR3 reads TGTGCCAGCAGCTCGTGGGACAGGGAACAAGAGACCCAGTACTTC.

The J gene is TRBJ1-6, the V gene TRBV27, with TRBD1 identical over 9 bases. The germline CDR1 and CDR2 sequences are MNHEY and SMNVEV (reference sequence). J gave up 9 bases and V 3 bases, and 9 bases lay outside the gene matches. CDR3 size: 16 residues. CDR3 in amino acids: CASSFSGTGSFSPLHF. CDR3 nucleotide sequence: TGTGCCAGCAGTTTTTCGGGGACAGGGTCTTTTTCACCCCTCCACTTT.

The chain is built from TRBV19 and TRBJ2-2; 8 bases map to TRBD1. Germline CDR1 reads LNHDA; CDR2 reads SQIVND (reference sequence). CDR3 length equals 16 residues. Unmatched junction bases numbered 5, after V lost 5 bases and J lost 0 bases. The CDR3 coding sequence is TGTGCCAGTAGTCCAATACAGGGGGCGAACACCGGGGAGCTGTTTTTT. Its translation: CASSPIQGANTGELFF.

In the case of this clone: The junction differs from germline at one of its ends, possibly a read error. V and J are TRBV25-1 and TRBJ2-6, with D perhaps matching TRBD1 (5 bases). Germline V gives CDR1 MGHDK, CDR2 SYGVNS. The CDR3 extends over 17 amino acids. CDR3 protein: CASSEFGANSGANGLTF. CDR3 coding DNA: TGTGCCAGCAGTGAATTTGGGGCCAACTCTGGGGCCAACGGCCTGACTTTC.

The chain couples TRBV5-1 to TRBJ1-1; D gene unclear. Trimming removed 0 bases at V and 3 bases at J, with 12 bases between. The CDR3 length is 15 residues. Looked up from germline, CDR1 is SGHRS and CDR2 is YFSETQ. The CDR3 DNA is TGCGCCAGCAGCTTGGCCGTTGAGAGGTACACTGAAGCTTTCTTT. This codes for CASSLAVERYTEAFF. Full variable domain (rest looked up from reference TRBV5-1 and TRBJ1-1): KAGVTQTPRYLIKTRGQQVTLSCSPISGHRSVSWYQQTPGQGLQFLFEYFSETQRNKGNFPGRFSGRQFSNSRSEMNVSTLELGDSALYLCASSLAVERYTEAFFGQGTRLTVV.

This clone was counted only a few times. The CDR3 coding sequence is TGTGCCAGCAGCGTAGCAGGCGGGGGGAGCACAGATACGCAGTATTTT. Translating gives CASSVAGGGSTDTQYF. V and J are TRBV9 and TRBJ2-3; 8 bases agree with TRBD2. Trimming removed 0 bases from V and 0 bases from J; junction bases left unmatched: 3. The CDR3 consists of 16 residues. The germline CDR1 and CDR2 sequences are SGDLS and YYNGEE.

This chain uses TRBV6-5 with TRBJ2-5, with TRBD1 matching 9 bases. The CDR3 contains 15 residues. Germline V gene sequence: CDR1 MNHEY, CDR2 SVGAGI. After removal of 6 bases from V and 7 bases from J, the junction contained 12 bases not matched to a gene. This CDR3 is CASSKGQGPSGTQYF. The CDR3 DNA follows: TGTGCCAGCAGCAAGGGACAGGGCCCCTCAGGGACCCAGTACTTC.

The chain has TRBV19 and TRBJ2-7; 7 nucleotides agree with TRBD2. Germline values: CDR1 LNHDA, CDR2 SQIVND (reference sequence). CDR3 length: 13 amino acids. After removal of 5 bases from V and 6 bases from J, the junction contained 7 bases not matched to a gene. The CDR3 spells CASSPGLVLEQYF. Written as DNA, the CDR3 is TGTGCCAGTAGTCCTGGACTAGTTCTCGAGCAGTACTTC.

The CDR3 protein is CASSYSRRNRQPQHF. The CDR3 coding sequence is TGTGCCAGCAGTTACTCGAGGAGAAATCGTCAGCCCCAGCATTTT. This chain joins TRBV6-5 and TRBJ1-5, with no clear D. The V gene lost 0 bases and the J gene lost 6 bases, with 12 bases spanning the gap. The CDR3 totals 15 residues. The germline V gene encodes CDR1 MNHEY and CDR2 SVGAGI.

The chain employs TRBV7-2 and TRBJ1-2; the D is unclear. Germline values: CDR1 SGHTA, CDR2 FQGNSA. Trimming cost V 5 bases and J 8 bases, with 15 bases left between them. The CDR3 runs 13 residues. CDR3 DNA: TGTGCCAGCAGCCAAAGTCCCTCAGGAGGCTACACCTTC. This translates into CASSQSPSGGYTF. Looking up the rest from reference TRBV7-2 and TRBJ1-2 gives the full variable domain: GAGVSQSPSNKVTEKGKDVELRCDPISGHTALYWYRQSLGQGLEFLIYFQGNSAPDKSGLPSDRFSAERTGGSVSTLTIQRTQQEDSAVYLCASSQSPSGGYTFGSGTRLTVV.

This clone was seen a few times. The rearrangement joins TRBV5-6 to TRBJ2-3; 9 bases align to TRBD1. The CDR3 is 18 residues long. The junction had 13 bases not matched to a gene; V was cut back by 1 base and J by 4 bases. Germline CDR1 reads SGHDT; CDR2 reads YYEEEE. The CDR3 spells CASSLRIPWTGEADTQYF. CDR3 bases: TGTGCCAGCAGCTTGCGAATACCCTGGACAGGGGAAGCAGATACGCAGTATTTT.

This chain connects TRBV7-9 to TRBJ1-2, with D unresolved. CDR3 length: 13 residues. V was clipped by 5 bases and J by 3 bases, with 10 bases between them. Per germline, CDR1 SEHNR and CDR2 FQNEAQ (reference sequence). CDR3 sequence: CASSISPDYGYTF. CDR3 coding DNA: TGTGCCAGCAGCATTAGTCCGGACTATGGCTACACCTTC. Full variable domain (remainder filled in from reference TRBV7-9 and TRBJ1-2): DTGVSQNPRHKITKRGQNVTFRCDPISEHNRLYWYRQTLGQGPEFLTYFQNEAQLEKSRLLSDRFSAERPKGSFSTLEIQRTEQGDSAMYLCASSISPDYGYTFGSGTRLTVV.

CDR3 sequence reads: CASSPPQGLAGDEQFF. The CDR3 region has the DNA TGTGCCAGCAGCCCCCCCCAGGGACTAGCGGGAGATGAGCAGTTCTTC. J is TRBJ2-1 and V is TRBV7-9; 14 bases align to TRBD2. CDR1 is SEHNR and CDR2 is FQNEAQ in the germline V gene (reference sequence). Trimming removed 5 bases from V and 8 bases from J; junction bases left unmatched: 8. The CDR3 has 16 residues.

The V call is TRBV5-1, the J call TRBJ1-6; D is unclear. Germline-derived CDR1 and CDR2 are SGHRS and YFSETQ. CDR3 size: 15 residues. The V end lost 2 bases, the J end lost 2 bases, and 8 bases lay between the germline ends. Here the CDR3 DNA reads TGCGCCAGCAGCTTCCAGGAACCCTATAATTCACCCCTCCACTTT. The encoded protein is CASSFQEPYNSPLHF.

This clone was detected only a few times. Its ends do not fully match the called genes, so a read error is possible. This rearrangement joins TRBV7-9 to TRBJ2-4; 7 nucleotides line up with TRBD1. CDR1 is SEHNR, CDR2 FQNEAQ, per germline (reference sequence). This CDR3 is built from 16 residues. This chain's CDR3 is CSSSLRGPTHKNSQYF. The CDR3 region has the DNA TGTTCCAGCAGCTTGAGGGGGCCTACCCATAAAAACAGTCAGTACTTC. Looking up the rest from reference TRBV7-9 and TRBJ2-4 gives the full variable domain: DTGVSQNPRHKITKRGQNVTFRCDPISEHNRLYWYRQTLGQGPEFLTYFQNEAQLEKSRLLSDRFSAERPKGSFSTLEIQRTEQGDSAMYLCSSSLRGPTHKNSQYFGAGTRLSVL.

The V and J genes are TRBV6-6 and TRBJ1-5; D is possibly TRBD1 (5 bases). With 2 bases removed from V and 4 bases from J, the gap between germline ends came to 12 bases. Germline V gene data show CDR1 as MNHNY and CDR2 as SVGAGI (reference sequence). The CDR3 has 15 amino acids. For the CDR3, the DNA is TGTGCCAGCAGTTACCTTAAACAGGCTAATCAGCCCCAGCATTTT. This sequence encodes CASSYLKQANQPQHF.

The chain links TRBV28 to TRBJ1-1; 7 nucleotides line up with TRBD1. The CDR3 contains 15 residues. CDR1 MDHEN and CDR2 SYDVKM come from the germline V gene. J was trimmed by 1 base and V by 6 bases; bases with no gene match: 8. The DNA for the CDR3 is TGTGCCAGCAGACTCGAACAGGGGCGGAACACTGAAGCTTTCTTT. It yields the protein CASRLEQGRNTEAFF.

This chain links TRBV27 with TRBJ1-2; TRBD1 matches at 10 bases. From germline, CDR1 is MNHEY and CDR2 SMNVEV (reference sequence). V dropped 10 bases and J dropped 7; count of bases not matched to a gene: 18. CDR3 length equals 16 residues. DNA for the CDR3: TGTGCCACCCAAAAACTGACAGGGGGCGGAGGAGCTGGCTACACCTTC. As protein: CATQKLTGGGGAGYTF.

The gene calls are TRBV6-6 and TRBJ2-5; D might be TRBD2 (7 bases). Germline-derived CDR1 and CDR2 are MNHNY and SVGAGI (reference sequence). The CDR3 contains 14 residues. V gave up 4 bases and J gave up 5 bases, with 14 bases separating them. CDR3 DNA sequence: TGTGCCAGCAGTTGGGGCGGGGGCAGGGAGACCCAGTACTTC. Protein: CASSWGGGRETQYF.

This chain uses TRBV7-2 with TRBJ1-3, with D unresolved. CDR1 and CDR2 from the germline V gene are SGHTA and FQGNSA. V gave up 3 bases and J gave up 5 bases, with 5 bases separating them. CDR3 length: 12 residues. The CDR3 region is CASSFLRNTIYF. In DNA form, the CDR3 reads TGTGCCAGCAGCTTCCTTAGAAACACCATATATTTT.

Concerning this clone itself: Other DNA variants within this sample encode the same CDR3. The rearrangement links TRBV7-2 to TRBJ1-1, with D unresolved. The CDR3 covers 14 residues. V lost 1 base, J lost 0 bases, and 6 bases lay in between. Germline V gene sequence: CDR1 SGHTA, CDR2 FQGNSA. CDR3 protein: CASSLGPMNTEAFF. CDR3 sequence (DNA): TGTGCCAGCAGCTTAGGCCCTATGAACACTGAAGCTTTCTTT.

This chain links TRBV23-1 with TRBJ1-5, with D tentatively TRBD1 (6 bases). TRBV23-1 is recorded as an ORF, its role being uncertain. Trimming stripped 2 bases from V and 2 bases from J, with 7 bases between. The CDR3 has 14 amino acids. Here the CDR3 DNA reads TGCGCCAGCAGTCAAGGGGGCCGCAATCAGCCCCAGCATTTT. It yields the protein CASSQGGRNQPQHF.

The CDR3 loop reads CASSLDSFSNYGYTF. The CDR3 coding sequence is TGTGCCAGCAGCTTAGATTCCTTTTCTAACTATGGCTACACCTTC. The chain is built from TRBV7-2 and TRBJ1-2, with D unresolved. The CDR3 has 15 residues. The V gene's germline CDR1 is SGHTA and CDR2 FQGNSA. Trimming stripped 1 base from V and 0 bases from J, with 9 bases between.

V usage is TRBV30 and J usage is TRBJ1-2; 9 nucleotides align to TRBD1. The CDR3 totals 14 residues. V trimming: 3 bases; J trimming: 8 bases; junction bases outside the gene matches: 10. Per the germline V gene, CDR1 is GTSNPN and CDR2 is SVGIG (reference sequence). CDR3 nucleotide sequence: TGTGCCTGGAGCTACCGACAGGGGGATTGGGGCTACACCTTC. Its protein is CAWSYRQGDWGYTF.

This clone was observed a few times. This chain links TRBV6-1 with TRBJ1-5; TRBD1 matches 7 bases. V lost 6 bases to trimming and J lost 4 bases; unmatched junction nucleotides: 6. The germline CDR1 and CDR2 sequences are MNHNS and SASEGT. The CDR3 is made up of 14 amino acids. As DNA, the CDR3 is TGTGCCAGCAGACTTGGGACAGAAAATCAGCCCCAGCATTTT. It translates to CASRLGTENQPQHF.